This T cell receptor (beta chain) was documented in a study of T cell repertoires in cytomegalovirus infection. The study, taken as a whole, reports: HLA-C-restricted CMV clonotypes gave the most frequent clonotype in two of eight donors. Public TCR beta family frequency separated CMV-and-HLA carriers, including in an independent cohort.

Germline V gene data show CDR1 as SGHTA and CDR2 as FQGNSA. The CDR3 contains 15 residues. V was cut by 0 bases and J by 5 bases, with 13 bases left in between. In the case of this clonotype: Its antigen is still unknown.

TCRdb re-called the reads with MiXCR, one entry per CDR3 protein. In the table there are hundreds of thousands of distinct CDR3 sequences, around 32% of which are singletons. This rearrangement joins TRBV7-2 to TRBJ1-2; D unresolved. The sequenced material came from PBMCs. This receptor was identified in a human donor in good health (CMV status not recorded). Some clones in this sample may be carry-over from other donors' samples. The CDR3 region has the DNA TGTGCCAGCAGCTTAGCAAGGATGACGGTGTATGGCTACACCTTC. Translation gives CASSLARMTVYGYTF.